Sequencing of this TCR beta chain was carried out in a study of blood T cells in healthy people across ages. V dropped 0 bases and J dropped 4 bases, with 6 bases sitting between them. The germline V gene has CDR1 MNHNS and CDR2 SASEGT. This CDR3 has 13 amino acids. Study-wide points: The diversity estimates, figures obtained from one million T cells, were considered underestimates. Comparison with aged donors showed that long-lived donors had more naive CD4+ cells and higher diversity. Roughly linear age-related decline in beta diversity appeared, significant by age around 36.

Then a second PCR, running roughly 7 to 12 cycles, was carried out with a sample-barcoded 5' primer and a J-beta primer mix. Each CDR3 protein is one row after TCRdb ran MiXCR on the 5' RACE reads. The sample has over a million distinct CDR3 sequences; about 40% are singletons. This clonotype was seen only a few times. Its antigen is currently unknown. The sequence was collected from a woman aged 18-29 years in good health. The V call is TRBV6-1, the J call TRBJ1-2; D is uncertain. Sequences were obtained from blood. The CDR3 region is CASSEASLYGYTF. The CDR3 nucleotides read TGTGCCAGCAGTGAAGCTAGCCTCTATGGCTACACCTTC.